The rows below give T cell receptor beta chains drawn from one sample of a study of blood T cell repertoires in COVID-19. Generated by immunoSEQ multiplex PCR, the TCRdb table keeps only in-frame clones and is missing some. The table includes over 200,000 clones, over 80% detected once. Sequencing was done on a sample of PBMCs or T cells enriched from blood (not recorded which). These receptors were taken from a man between 18 and 35 years old with acute COVID-19. Each CDR3 is given with its conserved first and last residue. D genes are given only for firm matches. Some rows have no size entry. The others give once, few or many, or a class for an expanded clone.

-,TRBJ2-5,TRBV24-1,-,CATSERETQYF,TGTGCCACCAGTGAACGGGAGACCCAGTACTTC
-,TRBJ2-7,TRBV12-3/TRBV12-4,-,CASSSGGYEQYF,TGTGCCAGCAGTTCTGGCGGCTACGAGCAGTACTTC
once,TRBJ2-1,TRBV6-4,TRBD1,CASSDSTGGFHEQFF,TGTGCCAGCAGTGACTCGACAGGGGGATTCCATGAGCAGTTCTTC
-,TRBJ2-5,TRBV9,-,CASSGRETGIQETQYF,TGTGCCAGCAGCGGGAGGGAGACGGGTATACAAGAGACCCAGTACTTC
-,TRBJ1-2,TRBV20-1,-,CSARPGLVF,TGCAGTGCTAGACCAGGGTTGGTTTTC
-,TRBJ2-3,TRBV11-2,-,CASSLIVSTDTQYF,TGTGCCAGCAGCTTAATAGTTAGCACAGATACGCAGTATTTT
-,TRBJ2-5,TRBV5-1,TRBD1,CASSLTPGQQETQYF,TGCGCCAGCAGCCTAACACCGGGACAGCAAGAGACCCAGTACTTC
few,TRBJ2-7,TRBV19,-,CASMGRDYEQYF,TGTGCCAGTATGGGCAGGGACTACGAGCAGTACTTC
-,TRBJ2-7,TRBV10-1,-,CASNDGVNEQYF,TGCGCCAGCAACGACGGGGTAAACGAGCAGTACTTC
-,TRBJ2-2,TRBV12-2,-,CASRLAIRPSGSEGNTGELFF,TGTGCAAGTCGCTTAGCAATCCGGCCTAGCGGGAGTGAGGGAAACACCGGGGAGCTGTTTTTT
-,TRBJ1-5,TRBV7-8,TRBD1,CASSVRGTGVGQPQHF,TGTGCCAGCAGCGTTCGCGGGACAGGGGTAGGCCAGCCCCAGCATTTT
-,TRBJ2-1,TRBV28,-,CASSLPRVSSYNEQFF,TGTGCCAGCAGTTTGCCGCGGGTGAGCTCCTACAATGAGCAGTTCTTC
-,TRBJ2-5,TRBV9,-,CASSVEGSRKETQYF,TGTGCCAGCAGCGTAGAGGGGTCGCGCAAAGAGACCCAGTACTTC
-,TRBJ1-2,TRBV2,-,CASSEGSGYTF,TGTGCCAGCAGTGAAGGGAGTGGCTACACCTTC